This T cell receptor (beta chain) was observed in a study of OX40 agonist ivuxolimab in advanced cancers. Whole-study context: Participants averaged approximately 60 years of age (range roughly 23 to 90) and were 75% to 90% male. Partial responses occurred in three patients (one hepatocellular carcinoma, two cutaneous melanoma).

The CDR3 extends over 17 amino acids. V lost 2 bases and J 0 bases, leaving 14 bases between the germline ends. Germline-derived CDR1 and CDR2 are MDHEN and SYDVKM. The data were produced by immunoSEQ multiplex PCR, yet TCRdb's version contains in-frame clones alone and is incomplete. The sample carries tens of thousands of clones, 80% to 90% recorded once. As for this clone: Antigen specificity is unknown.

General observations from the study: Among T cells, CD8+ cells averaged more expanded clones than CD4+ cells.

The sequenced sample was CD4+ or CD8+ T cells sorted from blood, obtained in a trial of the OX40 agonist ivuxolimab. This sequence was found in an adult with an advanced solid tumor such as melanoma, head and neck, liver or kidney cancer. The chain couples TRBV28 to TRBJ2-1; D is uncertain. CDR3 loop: CASSLNAGSSSYNEQFF. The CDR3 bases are TGTGCCAGCAGTTTAAACGCCGGATCGAGCTCCTACAATGAGCAGTTCTTC.